This TCR beta chain was sequenced in a study of T cells after yellow fever vaccination. Overall study findings and caveats: Detected again after the booster were most primary-vaccination clones, at 95% to 97% CD4 and about 89% CD8.

This clonotype has a handful of counts. Its cognate antigen is unknown. CDR3 length equals 12 residues. The germline gives CDR1 SGHVS, CDR2 FQNEAQ. Trimming cost V 1 base and J 6 bases, with 6 bases left between them. Each CDR3 protein is one row after TCRdb ran MiXCR on the 5' RACE reads. The sample lists just under 600,000 distinct CDR3 sequences, approximately 13% seen once, with more than 12% in the top ten. The V call is TRBV7-8, the J call TRBJ1-1, with no clear D. The starting material was PBMCs, obtained on the day of the yellow fever booster vaccination. The clonotype comes from a man in his thirties or forties who received the YFV17D yellow fever vaccine. The CDR3 bases are TGTGCCAGCAGCTTAGGGACCCCTGAAGCTTTCTTT. This gives the protein CASSLGTPEAFF.